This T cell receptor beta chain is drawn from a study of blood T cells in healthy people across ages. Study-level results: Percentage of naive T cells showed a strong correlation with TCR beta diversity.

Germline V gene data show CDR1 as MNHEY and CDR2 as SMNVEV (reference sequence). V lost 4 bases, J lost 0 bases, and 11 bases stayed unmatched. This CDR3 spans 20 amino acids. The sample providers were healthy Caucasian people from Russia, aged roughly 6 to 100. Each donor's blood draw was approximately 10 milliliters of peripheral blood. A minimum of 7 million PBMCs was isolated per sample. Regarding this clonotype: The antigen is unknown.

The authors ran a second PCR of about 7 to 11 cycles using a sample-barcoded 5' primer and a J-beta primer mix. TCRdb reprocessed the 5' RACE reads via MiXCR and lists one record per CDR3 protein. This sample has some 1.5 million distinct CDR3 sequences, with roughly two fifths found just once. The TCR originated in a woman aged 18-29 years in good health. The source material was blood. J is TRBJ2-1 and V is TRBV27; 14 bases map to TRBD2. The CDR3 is CASSSPGLAGGTISYNEQFF. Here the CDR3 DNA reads TGTGCCAGCAGTTCGCCAGGACTAGCGGGGGGAACAATCTCCTACAATGAGCAGTTCTTC.